The 30 T cell receptor beta chains in this list originate from one sample, sequenced in a study of T cells in Graves' hyperthyroidism and ophthalmopathy. Regions amplified from RNA transcripts were the TCR beta CDR3 regions. An initial round of RT-PCR targeting the TCR CDR3 relied on the HTBI primer set. TCRdb redid the calling of the multiplex PCR reads with MiXCR, one entry per CDR3 protein. Here the sample spans hundreds of thousands of distinct CDR3 sequences, roughly a third being singletons. The sample comprised blood. These receptors all stem from a woman in her thirties or forties with Graves' hyperthyroidism.

The J gene is TRBJ1-2, the V gene TRBV7-2, with D uncertain. CDR3 length: 13 amino acids. Germline-derived CDR1 and CDR2 are SGHTA and FQGNSA. Trimming removed 8 bases at V and 4 bases at J, with 14 bases between. The CDR3 DNA is TGTGCCAGCCGTACTCAGGATCTCTATGGCTACACCTTC. It translates to CASRTQDLYGYTF.

This clonotype was counted only a few times. CDR3 protein: CASSTRLGQVQETQYF. CDR3 nucleotide sequence: TGTGCCAGTAGTACGCGCCTGGGACAGGTCCAAGAGACCCAGTACTTC. This chain links TRBV19 with TRBJ2-5; TRBD1 matches 8 bases. Germline lookup yields CDR1 LNHDA and CDR2 SQIVND (reference sequence). The length of the CDR3 is 16 residues. Unmatched junction bases numbered 8, after V lost 4 bases and J lost 1 base.

This clonotype has ten or more counts. This chain's CDR3 is CASSRRGAGGYTF. Here the CDR3 DNA reads TGTGCCAGCAGCCGAAGAGGGGCCGGTGGCTACACCTTC. J is TRBJ1-2 and V is TRBV14; D might be TRBD1 (5 bases). The germline gives CDR1 SGHDN, CDR2 FVKESK. The CDR3 runs to 13 residues. Between the trimmed V and J ends, which lost 4 bases and 7 bases, there was a span of 13 bases.

The chain is built from TRBV19 and TRBJ2-2; D is uncertain. Per the germline V gene, CDR1 is LNHDA and CDR2 is SQIVND (reference sequence). The V and J ends lost 7 bases and 3 bases respectively, with 12 bases between them. The CDR3 contains 14 residues. The CDR3 DNA reads as TGTGCCAGTAAGTCCCAAGGAGACACCGGGGAGCTGTTTTTT. As protein: CASKSQGDTGELFF.

The chain uses TRBV19 and TRBJ2-2; D not certain. The V gene lost 11 bases and the J gene lost 4 bases, with 17 bases spanning the gap. CDR1 and CDR2 (germline): LNHDA, SQIVND (reference sequence). The CDR3 contains 14 residues. CDR3 region: CAGTPNTITGELFF. As DNA, the CDR3 is TGTGCCGGTACCCCTAACACGATCACCGGGGAGCTGTTTTTT.

This chain uses TRBV5-1 with TRBJ2-7; tentatively, D is TRBD1 or TRBD2 (5 bases each). Trimming removed 0 bases from V and 3 bases from J, with 10 bases in between. The CDR3 has 14 residues. CDR1 is SGHRS and CDR2 is YFSETQ in the germline V gene. The CDR3 reads CASSLAGPIYEQYF. CDR3 in DNA: TGCGCCAGCAGCTTGGCGGGGCCGATCTACGAGCAGTACTTC.

The chain is built from TRBV28 and TRBJ1-6; 8 bases agree with TRBD1. This CDR3 has 14 residues. Germline-derived CDR1 and CDR2 are MDHEN and SYDVKM. V lost 4 bases to trimming and J lost 14 bases; unmatched junction nucleotides: 10. The CDR3 nucleotides read TGTGCCAGCAGTTCGGGGACAGGAACGAGATCCCTCCACTTT. Protein: CASSSGTGTRSLHF.

This clonotype was seen repeatedly, ten times or more. This sequence joins TRBV10-2 and TRBJ2-7; D possibly corresponds to TRBD1 (5 bases). V was cut by 3 bases and J by 3 bases, with 15 bases left in between. CDR1 and CDR2 from the germline V gene are WSHSY and SAAADI. The CDR3 spans 15 residues. The CDR3 sequence: CASSERGTGVYEQYF. CDR3 coding DNA: TGCGCCAGCAGTGAAAGGGGAACAGGAGTCTACGAGCAGTACTTC.

This clonotype was seen ten or more times. The chain uses TRBV19 and TRBJ2-7; 7 positions match TRBD2. This CDR3 comprises 14 residues. Germline V lookup: CDR1 LNHDA, CDR2 SQIVND (reference sequence). Losses at the gene ends were 6 bases for V and 7 bases for J; bases not matched to a gene: 12. For the CDR3, the DNA is TGTGCCAGTAGCTCCCTTGGATGGGGGGGTGAGCAGTACTTC. This codes for CASSSLGWGGEQYF.

The V and J genes are TRBV28 and TRBJ1-5; 7 bases are a match to TRBD1. Germline CDR1 reads MDHEN; CDR2 reads SYDVKM. Germline trimming cut 7 bases from V and 11 bases from J; bases unmatched to any gene: 5. This CDR3 contains 11 residues. For the CDR3, the DNA is TGTGCCAGCAACACAGGGGCGACCCAGCATTTT. It encodes CASNTGATQHF. Full variable domain (rest looked up from reference TRBV28 and TRBJ1-5): DVKVTQSSRYLVKRTGEKVFLECVQDMDHENMFWYRQDPGLGLRLIYFSYDVKMKEKGDIPEGYSVSREKKERFSLILESASTNQTSMYLCASNTGATQHFGDGTRLSIL.

With regard to this clonotype: A clone one base away is much larger, so this may be a read error. DNA for the CDR3: TGTGCCAGCATCCGGGAGGGTAACACTGTAGCTTTCTTT. Translating it yields CASIREGNTVAFF. This chain links TRBV7-9 with TRBJ1-1; no definite D call. The CDR3 has 13 residues. Per the germline V gene, CDR1 is SEHNR and CDR2 is FQNEAQ (reference sequence).

This clonotype has a count of ten or more. The V call is TRBV10-3, the J call TRBJ2-5; TRBD1 matches at 7 bases. The ends lost 3 bases at V and 4 bases at J; junction bases unmatched: 2. Germline CDR1 reads ENHRY; CDR2 reads SYGVKD. CDR3 length: 13 amino acids. The CDR3 nucleotides read TGTGCCATCAGTGACAGGGGGTTAGAGACCCAGTACTTC. Translated, it gives CAISDRGLETQYF.

Only a few counts were recorded for this clonotype. This sequence joins TRBV19 and TRBJ2-2, with 7 bases fitting TRBD1. The J segment lost 5 bases and the V segment lost 4 bases, leaving 13 bases of the junction unmatched. Germline assignment: CDR1 LNHDA and CDR2 SQIVND (reference sequence). The CDR3 has 17 residues. The CDR3 DNA sequence: TGTGCCAGTAGTACCGCCCTCCGACAGGGTCGAACCGGGGAGCTGTTTTTT. The encoded protein is CASSTALRQGRTGELFF.

Worth noting for this clonotype: A much larger clone is a single base away; this may be a read error. The chain recombines TRBV19 with TRBJ2-5; no clear D gene. CDR3 size: 11 residues. Germline V gene data show CDR1 as LNHDA and CDR2 as SQIVND (reference sequence). CDR3 nucleotides: TGTGTCAGTAGGGCTTTTGAGACCCAGTACTTC. It encodes CVSRAFETQYF. The full variable domain, completed using reference TRBV19 and TRBJ2-5, is DGGITQSPKYLFRKEGQNVTLSCEQNLNHDAMYWYRQDPGQGLRLIYYSQIVNDFQKGDIAEGYSVSREKKESFPLTVTSAQKNPTAFYLCVSRAFETQYFGPGTRLLVL.

The table lists this clonotype with a few counts. The rearrangement uses TRBV19 and TRBJ1-5, with D hard to call. V gave up 4 bases and J gave up 5 bases, with 15 bases separating them. This CDR3 is 15 amino acids long. Germline values: CDR1 LNHDA, CDR2 SQIVND (reference sequence). CDR3 sequence: CASSTPTESHQPQHF. CDR3 nucleotides: TGTGCCAGTAGTACCCCGACGGAGTCCCATCAGCCCCAGCATTTT.

The gene calls are TRBV13 and TRBJ2-7; no definite D call. Trimming took off 3 bases at V and 4 bases at J, with 7 bases between the two ends. Germline V gives CDR1 PRHDT, CDR2 FYEKMQ (reference sequence). This CDR3 contains 12 residues. CDR3 DNA sequence: TGTGCCAGCAGCTTTCAGAGATACGAGCAGTACTTC. Translating it yields CASSFQRYEQYF.

This clonotype occurred many times. The V call is TRBV7-2, the J call TRBJ1-1, with 9 nucleotides matching TRBD1. This CDR3 is 14 amino acids long. The germline CDR1 and CDR2 sequences are SGHTA and FQGNSA. The V gene end was trimmed by 4 bases and the J gene end by 3 bases; junction bases not matched to a gene: 3. The CDR3, as DNA: TGTGCCAGCAGCTCACAGGGGGCGGACACTGAAGCTTTCTTT. It specifies CASSSQGADTEAFF.

The rearrangement joins TRBV29-1 to TRBJ1-5, with TRBD1 as a possible D gene (5 bases). V was trimmed by 8 bases and J by 0 bases, leaving 17 bases between them. CDR1 and CDR2 (germline): SQVTM, ANQGSEA. The CDR3 is made up of 15 amino acids. CDR3 in DNA: TGCAGCCAAGGGGTCTTGGGTTATAGCAATCAGCCCCAGCATTTT. Its translation is CSQGVLGYSNQPQHF.

The chain joins TRBV7-2 to TRBJ1-5; the D is unclear. Per the germline V gene, CDR1 is SGHTA and CDR2 is FQGNSA. This CDR3 spans 16 amino acids. Trimming cost V 5 bases and J 7 bases, with 21 bases left between them. The CDR3 here is CASSLVGPLGTQPQHF. Here the CDR3 DNA reads TGTGCCAGCAGCCTCGTCGGGCCGCTTGGCACCCAGCCCCAGCATTTT.

This clonotype has just a few counts. This chain links TRBV24-1 with TRBJ2-7; D possibly matches TRBD1 or TRBD2 (5 bases each). Trimming pared 3 bases from V and 8 bases from J, leaving 7 bases between. The CDR3 totals 11 residues. The germline CDR1 and CDR2 sequences are KGHDR and SFDVKD. This chain's CDR3 is CATSDEGQQYF. The CDR3 bases are TGTGCCACCAGTGATGAGGGACAGCAGTACTTC.

This clonotype was counted a single time. The CDR3 loop is CAISRTWVEEALHF. CDR3 nucleotide sequence: TGTGCCATCAGTCGGACATGGGTAGAGGAAGCCCTCCACTTT. This chain uses TRBV10-3 with TRBJ1-6; D possibly corresponds to TRBD1 (5 bases). V was clipped by 5 bases and J by 14 bases, with 19 bases between them. This CDR3 contains 14 residues. The V gene's germline CDR1 is ENHRY and CDR2 SYGVKD.

This clonotype was seen ten or more times. The CDR3 sequence: CASSSGVTPLHF. For the CDR3, the DNA is TGTGCCAGCAGTTCCGGGGTGACACCCCTCCACTTT. The chain has TRBV6-5 and TRBJ1-6; unclear D gene. The germline CDR1 and CDR2 sequences are MNHEY and SVGAGI. V lost 4 bases, J lost 11 bases, and 9 bases lay in between. The CDR3 has 12 amino acids.

This clonotype was picked up one time. This may stem from a read error, because a much larger clone lies one nucleotide away. This rearrangement joins TRBV7-2 to TRBJ1-3; 7 bases align to TRBD1. Germline V gene data show CDR1 as SGHTA and CDR2 as FQGNSA. The length of the CDR3 is 14 residues. In DNA, the CDR3 is TGTGCCAGCACCTGGGGGACAGTTGGAAACACCGTATATTTT. Translation: CASTWGTVGNTVYF.

Only a few counts were recorded for this clonotype. The rearrangement joins TRBV20-1 to TRBJ1-5; the D is unclear. CDR3 size: 15 residues. Trimming removed 1 base from V and 3 bases from J, with 13 bases in between. CDR1 is DFQATT, CDR2 SNEGSKA, per germline (reference sequence). CDR3 nucleotides: TGCAGTGCTAGAGTCATCCTACAGCCCAATCAGCCCCAGCATTTT. The encoded protein is CSARVILQPNQPQHF.

This clonotype was counted ten times or more. This chain connects TRBV4-3 to TRBJ1-2; 7 bases match TRBD1. Germline trimming cut 3 bases from V and 9 bases from J; bases unmatched to any gene: 4. In germline, CDR1 is LGHNA, CDR2 YSLEER. There are 12 residues in the CDR3. The CDR3 sequence: CASSQMTGRYTF. CDR3 in DNA: TGCGCCAGCAGCCAGATGACAGGGCGCTACACCTTC.

In this sample, this clonotype turned up a few times. The J gene is TRBJ2-7, the V gene TRBV7-2; TRBD2 is a possible D gene (6 bases). Germline V gene lookup returns CDR1 SGHTA and CDR2 FQGNSA. Trimming removed 5 bases from V and 0 bases from J, with 17 bases in between. This CDR3 region has 16 residues. CDR3: CASSQGPWRDSYEQYF. In DNA, the CDR3 is TGTGCCAGCAGCCAAGGCCCGTGGCGGGACTCCTACGAGCAGTACTTC.

On this clonotype itself: No conserved phenylalanine or tryptophan ends this CDR3, so it is likely a read error. The V call is TRBV7-2, the J call TRBJ2-7; no clear D gene. The V gene's germline CDR1 is SGHTA and CDR2 FQGNSA. This CDR3 spans 12 amino acids. In nucleotides, the CDR3 is TGCGCCAGCAGCTTGGGTGTGCGCGAGCAGTACTCC. This gives the protein CASSLGVREQYS.

There are many counts of this clonotype. This chain links TRBV10-3 with TRBJ1-1, with 7 bases matching TRBD1. The CDR3 totals 12 residues. V shed 6 bases and J 7 bases; nucleotides not matched to a gene: 5. Germline V gene lookup returns CDR1 ENHRY and CDR2 SYGVKD. The CDR3 loop reads CAIRATGDEAFF. As DNA, the CDR3 is TGTGCCATCAGGGCTACAGGGGATGAAGCTTTCTTT.

The chain links TRBV5-6 to TRBJ1-2; a possible D gene is TRBD1 (6 bases). CDR1 and CDR2 (germline): SGHDT, YYEEEE. The CDR3 is made up of 15 amino acids. V lost 9 bases and J 10 bases, leaving 28 bases between the germline ends. The CDR3 is CATRRGAGDYRAYTF. The CDR3 DNA sequence: TGTGCCACCCGCCGGGGGGCGGGGGATTATCGGGCCTACACCTTC.

Comment on this clonotype: This could be a read error, since a much larger clone is one nucleotide away. The chain joins TRBV10-3 to TRBJ1-6; D call uncertain. The germline V gene has CDR1 ENHRY and CDR2 SYGVKD. The CDR3 covers 13 residues. Trimming pared 2 bases from V and 8 bases from J, leaving 7 bases between. The CDR3 DNA reads as TGTGCCATCAGTGAGGGAAATGATTCACCCCTCCACTTT. Translating it yields CAISEGNDSPLHF.